The 27 T cell receptor beta chains given below trace back to one sample, sequenced in a study of Siglec-9 on CD8 T cells in melanoma. The data were produced by immunoSEQ multiplex PCR, yet TCRdb's version contains in-frame clones alone and is incomplete. In the table there are around 30,000 clones, less than 85% of which are singletons. The sequenced sample consisted of Siglec-9- CD8+ T cells sorted from blood. These receptors originate from a human donor in good health.

V usage is TRBV7-9 and J usage is TRBJ1-2; D perhaps matches TRBD1 (5 bases). Between the trimmed V and J ends, which lost 7 bases and 5 bases, there was a span of 8 bases. Germline V CDR1 and CDR2: SEHNR, FQNEAQ (reference sequence). This CDR3 region has 11 residues. CDR3 sequence reads: CASNPGYGYTF. As DNA, the CDR3 is TGTGCCAGCAATCCAGGGTATGGCTACACCTTC.

The table lists this clone with a few counts. The rearrangement joins TRBV7-9 to TRBJ2-7; unclear D gene. The V end was cut by 5 bases, the J end by 4 bases, with 12 bases between. The germline V gene encodes CDR1 SEHNR and CDR2 FQNEAQ (reference sequence). The CDR3 loop spans 13 amino acids. CDR3 in DNA: TGTGCCAGCAGCCTCGGCGACGGGTACGAGCAGTACTTC. It specifies CASSLGDGYEQYF.

The V call is TRBV29-1, the J call TRBJ2-7; D not certain. Germline V lookup: CDR1 SQVTM, CDR2 ANQGSEA. V was clipped by 7 bases and J by 6 bases, with 16 bases between them. The CDR3 consists of 12 residues. The CDR3 reads CSARRGRAEQYF. The CDR3 nucleotides read TGCAGCGCCCGAAGAGGAAGGGCCGAGCAGTACTTC.

This clone was counted between two and nine times. The chain uses TRBV19 and TRBJ1-5, with D tentatively TRBD1 (5 bases). The CDR3 is 14 residues long. The V gene lost 5 bases and the J gene lost 0 bases, with 8 bases spanning the gap. Looked up from germline, CDR1 is LNHDA and CDR2 is SQIVND (reference sequence). The CDR3 DNA reads as TGTGCCAGTAGTGACAGTTATAGCAATCAGCCCCAGCATTTT. Its protein product is CASSDSYSNQPQHF.

J is TRBJ2-7 and V is TRBV28, with D possibly called TRBD1 or TRBD2 (5 bases each). The CDR3 runs to 13 residues. The V and J ends lost 7 bases and 6 bases respectively, with 16 bases between them. The germline V gene has CDR1 MDHEN and CDR2 SYDVKM. The CDR3 is CASNLIEGFEQYF. CDR3 in DNA: TGTGCCAGCAACCTAATCGAGGGGTTCGAGCAGTACTTC.

The CDR3 loop is CASSSPRISYEQYF. Written as DNA, the CDR3 is TGTGCCAGTAGTAGCCCGAGGATATCCTACGAGCAGTACTTC. The chain uses TRBV19 and TRBJ2-7; the D is unclear. CDR3 size: 14 residues. Germline assignment: CDR1 LNHDA and CDR2 SQIVND (reference sequence). The V end was cut by 4 bases, the J end by 1 base, with 11 bases between.

The V call is TRBV19, the J call TRBJ1-3, with D unresolved. With 4 bases removed from V and 0 bases from J, the gap between germline ends came to 16 bases. The CDR3 runs 17 residues. CDR1 LNHDA and CDR2 SQIVND come from the germline V gene (reference sequence). The CDR3 loop is CASSTHFGPNSGNTIYF. DNA of the CDR3: TGTGCCAGTAGTACACACTTCGGCCCGAACTCTGGAAACACCATATATTTT.

The chain carries TRBV2 and TRBJ1-1; no clear D. Trimming took 7 bases from V and 3 from J, leaving 9 bases between them. Germline V lookup: CDR1 SNHLY, CDR2 FYNNEI. This CDR3 comprises 12 residues. This CDR3 reads CASTPRDTEAFF. For the CDR3, the DNA is TGTGCCAGCACTCCAAGGGACACTGAAGCTTTCTTT.

This clone is medium-sized within its sample. V is TRBV6-5 and J is TRBJ2-3, with TRBD2 as a possible D gene (6 bases). The CDR3 length is 14 residues. V lost 4 bases and J 6 bases, leaving 14 bases between the germline ends. In germline, CDR1 is MNHEY, CDR2 SVGAGI. CDR3 coding DNA: TGTGCCAGCAGTTCCCTAGCGAGTATCGATACGCAGTATTTT. As protein: CASSSLASIDTQYF.

This chain uses TRBV10-2 with TRBJ2-5; no firm D call. There are 17 residues in the CDR3. Trimming took 5 bases from V and 2 from J, leaving 21 bases between them. Germline lookup yields CDR1 WSHSY and CDR2 SAAADI. The CDR3: CASSFGATPFPQETQYF. DNA of the CDR3: TGCGCCAGCAGTTTTGGAGCCACTCCGTTTCCGCAAGAGACCCAGTACTTC.

The sample holds one count of this clone. The genes are TRBV2 and TRBJ1-2; 8 bases are a match to TRBD1. V was clipped by 5 bases and J by 8 bases; unmatched bases: 13. The CDR3 has 15 residues. Germline assignment: CDR1 SNHLY and CDR2 FYNNEI. CDR3 in DNA: TGTGCCAGCAGTCCCGGAGCAGGGGGCTTTCAGGGCTACACCTTC. It is translated as CASSPGAGGFQGYTF.

This chain links TRBV11-2 with TRBJ2-2; 10 positions match TRBD1. Trimming cost V 4 bases and J 7 bases; bases outside gene matches: 6. CDR1 and CDR2 from the germline V gene are SGHAT and FQNNGV. The CDR3 runs 15 residues. In nucleotides, the CDR3 is TGTGCCAGCAGCTGGCCGGGACAGGGGAGCGGGGAGCTGTTTTTT. Protein: CASSWPGQGSGELFF.

The CDR3 reads CASSLEDRAMNTEAFF. Written as DNA, the CDR3 is TGTGCCAGCAGCTTGGAAGACAGGGCCATGAACACTGAAGCTTTCTTT. The V call is TRBV5-4, the J call TRBJ1-1, with 7 bases that match TRBD1. Per germline, CDR1 SGHNT and CDR2 YYREEE (reference sequence). V lost 0 bases, J lost 0 bases, and 5 bases stayed unmatched. The CDR3 length is 16 residues.

This chain links TRBV10-1 with TRBJ1-1; D is unresolved. Trimming took 5 bases from V and 2 from J, leaving 6 bases between them. This CDR3 region has 12 residues. CDR1 and CDR2 (germline): WNHNN, SYGVQD (reference sequence). DNA of the CDR3: TGCGCCAGCAGTTCCTTTAACACTGAAGCTTTCTTT. Its translation is CASSSFNTEAFF.

A few counts support this clone. The V call is TRBV2, the J call TRBJ1-1; weak D call: TRBD1 (6 bases). The CDR3 has 13 amino acids. CDR1 and CDR2 from the germline V gene are SNHLY and FYNNEI. Trimming stripped 8 bases from V and 6 bases from J, with 16 bases between. The CDR3 protein is CASFLGAGAEAFF. The CDR3 nucleotides are TGTGCCAGCTTCTTGGGGGCTGGGGCTGAAGCTTTCTTT.

This chain connects TRBV30 to TRBJ1-2; D unclear. CDR1 and CDR2 (germline): GTSNPN, SVGIG (reference sequence). The CDR3 is made up of 16 amino acids. The germline V and J ends were trimmed by 2 bases and 1 base, with 17 bases remaining between them. The CDR3 coding sequence is TGTGCCTGGAGTAATTTTGCGCAGGAGTTTAACTATGGCTACACCTTC. Translation gives CAWSNFAQEFNYGYTF.

The chain joins TRBV6-1 to TRBJ1-1; TRBD1 matches 9 bases. The CDR3 is 13 amino acids. After removal of 4 bases from V and 8 bases from J, the junction contained 5 bases not matched to a gene. CDR1 is MNHNS, CDR2 SASEGT, per germline. The CDR3 region is CASSVSGTGEAFF. The DNA for the CDR3 is TGTGCCAGCAGTGTATCCGGGACAGGGGAAGCTTTCTTT.

The chain recombines TRBV19 with TRBJ1-1; D call uncertain. The germline gives CDR1 LNHDA, CDR2 SQIVND (reference sequence). The ends were cut back, 5 bases at V and 3 bases at J, with 7 bases in the middle. The CDR3 contains 12 residues. Here the CDR3 DNA reads TGTGCCAGTAGTGGGTGGGACACTGAAGCTTTCTTT. This encodes CASSGWDTEAFF.

This rearrangement joins TRBV27 to TRBJ2-5, with a possible D match to TRBD1 (5 bases). The CDR3 loop spans 17 amino acids. CDR1 is MNHEY, CDR2 SMNVEV, per germline (reference sequence). The V end was cut by 1 base, the J end by 2 bases, with 17 bases between. This CDR3 reads CASSLFAPQDAQETQYF. The CDR3 DNA is TGTGCCAGCAGTTTATTTGCCCCACAGGACGCTCAAGAGACCCAGTACTTC.

The chain recombines TRBV27 with TRBJ2-7; tentative D call: TRBD2 (5 bases). CDR1 is MNHEY and CDR2 is SMNVEV in the germline V gene (reference sequence). Trimming left V 1 base short and J 2 bases short, with 12 bases between. This CDR3 has 15 amino acids. This CDR3 reads CASSLFGERPYEQYF. CDR3 nucleotide sequence: TGTGCCAGCAGTTTATTCGGGGAACGGCCCTACGAGCAGTACTTC.

This sequence joins TRBV9 and TRBJ1-2; TRBD1 aligns across 8 bases. The CDR3 is 17 amino acids. V shed 0 bases, J shed 5 bases, and the junction held 12 bases outside the gene matches. CDR1 SGDLS and CDR2 YYNGEE come from the germline V gene. DNA of the CDR3: TGTGCCAGCAGCGTAGGGGCACACAGGGGGAAATTGTATGGCTACACCTTC. It specifies CASSVGAHRGKLYGYTF. The full variable domain, rest sourced from reference TRBV9 and TRBJ1-2, is DSGVTQTPKHLITATGQRVTLRCSPRSGDLSVYWYQQSLDQGLQFLIQYYNGEERAKGNILERFSAQQFPDLHSELNLSSLELGDSALYFCASSVGAHRGKLYGYTFGSGTRLTVV.

This clone was detected only once. The rearrangement uses TRBV6-1 and TRBJ2-7; tentatively, D is TRBD1 or TRBD2 (5 bases each). This CDR3 comprises 14 residues. V was cut by 2 bases and J by 5 bases, with 13 bases left in between. The germline V gene encodes CDR1 MNHNS and CDR2 SASEGT. CDR3 DNA: TGTGCCAGCAGTGAAATCCTCCAGGGACACGAGCAGTACGTC. Translation gives CASSEILQGHEQYV.

This clone occurred a few times. The rearrangement uses TRBV6-6 and TRBJ2-7; 8 nucleotides agree with TRBD1. With V trimmed by 2 bases and J by 3 bases, 9 bases remained unmatched. Germline V gene data show CDR1 as MNHNY and CDR2 as SVGAGI (reference sequence). This CDR3 region has 16 residues. The chain's CDR3 is CASSYKTGALLYEQYV. The CDR3, as DNA: TGTGCCAGCAGTTACAAGACAGGGGCCTTACTCTACGAGCAGTACGTC.

This chain uses TRBV25-1 with TRBJ2-7; TRBD1 agrees at 10 bases. CDR3 size: 14 residues. The ends lost 6 bases at V and 6 bases at J; junction bases unmatched: 8. Germline V gives CDR1 MGHDK, CDR2 SYGVNS. CDR3: CASRSGTGETEQYF. CDR3 coding DNA: TGTGCCAGCAGATCCGGGACAGGGGAGACCGAGCAGTACTTC.

The gene calls are TRBV7-9 and TRBJ2-7; 11 bases fit TRBD2. The germline V gene has CDR1 SEHNR and CDR2 FQNEAQ (reference sequence). The CDR3 runs 14 residues. The junction had 12 bases not matched to a gene; V was cut back by 10 bases and J by 7 bases. CDR3 DNA sequence: TGTGCCACCTCAATCTCCCGACTAGCGGGGGAGCAGTACTTC. Protein product: CATSISRLAGEQYF. The variable domain in full, with the rest retrieved from reference TRBV7-9 and TRBJ2-7, is DTGVSQNPRHKITKRGQNVTFRCDPISEHNRLYWYRQTLGQGPEFLTYFQNEAQLEKSRLLSDRFSAERPKGSFSTLEIQRTEQGDSAMYLCATSISRLAGEQYFGPGTRLTVT.

The V and J genes are TRBV27 and TRBJ2-1, with D possibly TRBD2 on 6 matching bases. The CDR3 runs 12 residues. Trimming removed 3 bases at V and 9 bases at J, with 9 bases between. CDR1 is MNHEY and CDR2 is SMNVEV in the germline V gene (reference sequence). In DNA, the CDR3 is TGTGCCAGCAGTTTTGGGACTTCTGAGCAGTTCTTC. Its protein product is CASSFGTSEQFF.

This clone occurred a few times. This rearrangement joins TRBV4-1 to TRBJ1-5; a weak D match, TRBD1 (5 bases). Between the trimmed V and J ends, which lost 4 bases and 11 bases, there was a span of 15 bases. This CDR3 comprises 13 residues. Germline V gene lookup returns CDR1 MGHRA and CDR2 YSYEKL. CDR3 DNA: TGCGCCAGCAGCCCCTATAAGGGGACCGCCCAGCATTTT. This gives the protein CASSPYKGTAQHF.